This note documents a single T cell receptor (beta chain) sequence. Its antigen is undetermined. It was healthy bone marrow donors who served as donors. This specimen belongs to a study of cytomegalovirus exposure and HLA in healthy donors. Study-level results: Versus the approximately 670-donor mean, an Asian-associated ancestry cluster reportedly showed fewer N-insertions in a later analysis. The majority of CMV-associated TCR beta chains were reported as apparently HLA-restricted in a later analysis.

The PCR had 60 Vbeta and 13 Jbeta primers. Profiled with immunoSEQ multiplex PCR; TCRdb holds only in-frame clones, not every one. This table has about 200,000 clones, approximately 78% appearing once. The V gene's germline CDR1 is SGHRS and CDR2 YFSETQ. Losses at the gene ends were 4 bases for V and 0 bases for J; bases not matched to a gene: 6. This CDR3 contains 17 residues. Sequenced sample: PBMCs. This TCR was recovered from a woman aged 50 to 60 in good health and CMV-seropositive. The V call is TRBV5-1, the J call TRBJ2-5; TRBD2 agrees at 13 bases. CDR3 protein: CASSTGLAGRYQETQYF. CDR3 bases: TGCGCCAGCAGCACGGGACTAGCGGGGAGGTACCAAGAGACCCAGTACTTC. Together with reference TRBV5-1 and TRBJ2-5, the CDR3 gives the full variable domain: KAGVTQTPRYLIKTRGQQVTLSCSPISGHRSVSWYQQTPGQGLQFLFEYFSETQRNKGNFPGRFSGRQFSNSRSEMNVSTLELGDSALYLCASSTGLAGRYQETQYFGPGTRLLVL.